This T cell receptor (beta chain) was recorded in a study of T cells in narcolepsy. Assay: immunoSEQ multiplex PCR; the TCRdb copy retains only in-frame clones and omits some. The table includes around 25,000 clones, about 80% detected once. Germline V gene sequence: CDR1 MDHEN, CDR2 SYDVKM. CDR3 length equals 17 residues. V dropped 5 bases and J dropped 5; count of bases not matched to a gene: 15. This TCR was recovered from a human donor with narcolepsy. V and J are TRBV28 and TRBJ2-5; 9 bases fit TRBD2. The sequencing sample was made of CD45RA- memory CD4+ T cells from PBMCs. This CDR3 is CASSLPGRGRVGETQYF. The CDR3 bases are TGTGCCAGCAGTCTCCCCGGTCGCGGGAGGGTCGGGGAGACCCAGTACTTC. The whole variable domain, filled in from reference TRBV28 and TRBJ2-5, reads DVKVTQSSRYLVKRTGEKVFLECVQDMDHENMFWYRQDPGLGLRLIYFSYDVKMKEKGDIPEGYSVSREKKERFSLILESASTNQTSMYLCASSLPGRGRVGETQYFGPGTRLLVL.